This entry describes one T cell receptor (beta chain). The ends were cut back, 6 bases at V and 6 bases at J, with 14 bases in the middle. CDR1 and CDR2 (germline): MNHNS, SASEGT. CDR3 length equals 13 residues. The data are from a study of shared clonotypes between healthy human individuals. CD45RO negativity and positive selection for CCR7 defined naive CD8 cells, a population that excluded terminally differentiated effector memory CD45RA+ cells. Using immunoSEQ multiplex PCR, the repertoire was profiled, and TCRdb retains in-frame clones only, with some absent. The sample contains 2 million to 2.5 million clones, about 93% of which appear only once.

The specimen was naive CD8+ T cells from PBMCs. This rearrangement joins TRBV6-1 to TRBJ1-1; D is uncertain. The receptor was derived from a man younger than 30 in good health. Some clones in this sample may be carry-over from other donors' samples. CDR3 sequence reads: CASSPRDLSEAFF. Here the CDR3 DNA reads TGTGCCAGCAGCCCCCGGGATCTGTCTGAAGCTTTCTTT.